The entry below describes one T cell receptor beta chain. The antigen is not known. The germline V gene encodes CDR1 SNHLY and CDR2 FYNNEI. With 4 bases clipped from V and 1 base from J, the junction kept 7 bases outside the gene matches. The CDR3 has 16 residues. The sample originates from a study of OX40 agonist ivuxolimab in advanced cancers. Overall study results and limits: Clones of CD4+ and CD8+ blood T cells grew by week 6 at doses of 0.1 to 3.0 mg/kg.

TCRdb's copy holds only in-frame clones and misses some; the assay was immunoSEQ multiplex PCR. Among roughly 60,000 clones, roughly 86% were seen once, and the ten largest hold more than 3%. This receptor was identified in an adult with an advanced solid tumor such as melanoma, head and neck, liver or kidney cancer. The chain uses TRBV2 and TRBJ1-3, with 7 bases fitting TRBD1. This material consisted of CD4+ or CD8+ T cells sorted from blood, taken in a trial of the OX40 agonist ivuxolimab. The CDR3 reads CASSALTGPSGNTIYF. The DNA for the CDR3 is TGTGCCAGCAGTGCCTTGACAGGGCCATCTGGAAACACCATATATTTT.